These T cell receptor beta chains were read from a single sample in a study of CD8+ T cells in alopecia areata. Sequencing used immunoSEQ multiplex PCR; TCRdb keeps in-frame clones, though not all of them. The table includes approximately 280,000 clones, more than 45% detected once. Sequencing used CD4+ T cells sorted from blood, obtained at week 24, from a patient treated with tofacitinib. Every receptor here comes from a human donor with alopecia areata. CDR3s include the opening cysteine and the closing phenylalanine or tryptophan. D genes are given only for firm matches.

v_call d_call cdr3_aa
TRBV19 TRBD1 CASSILTGKGNQPQHF
TRBV5-1 NA CASSLDPGQETQYF
TRBV30 NA CAWGTYEQYF
TRBV2 NA CAGRLEIQETQYF
TRBV7-8 NA CASSLMRGGNTGELFF
TRBV27 NA CASGRKLYEQYF
TRBV27 NA CASSRTPGEKLFF
TRBV7-6 NA CASSPDGSSGANVLTF
TRBV28 NA CASGAGPTSPLHF
TRBV9 NA CASSVRLTRGTQYF
TRBV10-3 NA CAMSGDSNSPLHF
TRBV4-2 NA CASSQDTQNGYTF
TRBV29-1 TRBD2 CSTKAGGLDEQFF
TRBV6-1 TRBD1 CASRRPDRAYEQYF
TRBV30 TRBD2 CAWSVLAEQFF
TRBV6-1 NA CASGFWFTGELFF
TRBV4-1 NA CASSHTVPSNQPQHF
TRBV9 TRBD2 CASSERGQETQYF
TRBV30 NA CAWSVLTGNVNEQFF
TRBV7-9 NA CASSFKGPRELFF
TRBV9 TRBD1 CASSVDRDLNTEAFF
TRBV28 NA CASSFGAGRTDTQYF
TRBV11-2 NA CASSLEGRSPVLTF
TRBV30 NA CAWRPPGISNQPQHF
TRBV6-5 NA CASSSPSSGELFF
TRBV4-2 NA CASSQDQRGGANVLTF
TRBV29-1 TRBD2 CSGDRGGPETQYF
TRBV27 TRBD2 CASISLGRGGADTQYF
TRBV5-1 TRBD1 CASSYAPDRDQPQHF